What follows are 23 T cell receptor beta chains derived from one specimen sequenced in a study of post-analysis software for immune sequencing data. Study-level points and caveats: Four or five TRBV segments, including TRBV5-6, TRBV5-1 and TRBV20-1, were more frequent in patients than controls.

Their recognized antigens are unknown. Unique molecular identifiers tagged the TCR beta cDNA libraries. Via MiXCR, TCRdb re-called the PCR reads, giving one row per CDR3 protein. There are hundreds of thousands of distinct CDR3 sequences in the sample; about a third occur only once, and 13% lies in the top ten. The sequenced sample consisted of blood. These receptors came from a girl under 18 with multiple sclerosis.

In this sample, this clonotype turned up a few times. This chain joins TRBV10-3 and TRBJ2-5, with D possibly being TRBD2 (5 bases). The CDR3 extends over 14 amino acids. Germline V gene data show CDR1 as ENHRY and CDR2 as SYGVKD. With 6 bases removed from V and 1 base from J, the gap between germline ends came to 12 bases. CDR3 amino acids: CAISQPGSQETQYF. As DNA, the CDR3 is TGTGCCATCAGCCAACCGGGGTCCCAAGAGACCCAGTACTTC.

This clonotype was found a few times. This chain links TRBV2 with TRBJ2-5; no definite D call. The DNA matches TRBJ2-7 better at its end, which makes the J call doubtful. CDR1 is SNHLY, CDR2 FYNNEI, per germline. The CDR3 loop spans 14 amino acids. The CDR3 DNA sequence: TGTGCCAGCAGTGAAGTGTTGCAGGTTCGCGAGCAGTACTTC. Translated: CASSEVLQVREQYF.

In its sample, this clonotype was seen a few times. The CDR3 DNA reads TGCGCCAGCAGCTTGGAAGGGGACCTTCCCTACAATGAGCAGTTCTTC. Protein sequence: CASSLEGDLPYNEQFF. The chain joins TRBV5-1 to TRBJ2-1, with D perhaps matching TRBD1 or TRBD2 (5 bases each). V shed 0 bases and J shed 2 bases, with 12 bases lying between them. The germline gives CDR1 SGHRS, CDR2 YFSETQ. The CDR3 extends over 16 amino acids. The entire variable domain, with the rest obtained from reference TRBV5-1 and TRBJ2-1, is as follows: KAGVTQTPRYLIKTRGQQVTLSCSPISGHRSVSWYQQTPGQGLQFLFEYFSETQRNKGNFPGRFSGRQFSNSRSEMNVSTLELGDSALYLCASSLEGDLPYNEQFFGPGTRLTVL.

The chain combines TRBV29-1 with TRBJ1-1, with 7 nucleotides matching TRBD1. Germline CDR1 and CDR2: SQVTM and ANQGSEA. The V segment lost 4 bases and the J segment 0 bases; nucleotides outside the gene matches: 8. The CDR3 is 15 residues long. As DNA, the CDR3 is TGCAGCGTTGTACGGTCCGGGACAGTGAACACTGAAGCTTTCTTT. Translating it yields CSVVRSGTVNTEAFF.

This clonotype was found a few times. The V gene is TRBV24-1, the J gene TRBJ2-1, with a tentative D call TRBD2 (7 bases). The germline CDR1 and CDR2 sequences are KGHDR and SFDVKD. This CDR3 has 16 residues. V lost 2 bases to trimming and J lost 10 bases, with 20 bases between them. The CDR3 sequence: CATSDSGGAQTLEQFF. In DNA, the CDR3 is TGTGCCACCAGTGATTCTGGGGGGGCCCAGACCTTAGAGCAGTTCTTC.

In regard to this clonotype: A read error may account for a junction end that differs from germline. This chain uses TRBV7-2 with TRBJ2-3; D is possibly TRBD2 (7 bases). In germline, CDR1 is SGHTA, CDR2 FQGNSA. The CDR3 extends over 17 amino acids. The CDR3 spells CASSLDVAGALTGTQYF. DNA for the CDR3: TGTGCCAGCAGCTTAGACGTTGCGGGGGCCCTCACAGGTACGCAGTATTTT.

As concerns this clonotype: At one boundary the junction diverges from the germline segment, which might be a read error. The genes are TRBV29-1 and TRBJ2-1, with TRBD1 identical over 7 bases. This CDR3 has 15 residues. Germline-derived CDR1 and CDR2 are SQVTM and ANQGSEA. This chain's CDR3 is CSVRAWDSSYNVQFF. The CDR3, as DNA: TGCAGCGTTCGGGCTTGGGACAGCTCCTACAATGTGCAGTTCTTC.

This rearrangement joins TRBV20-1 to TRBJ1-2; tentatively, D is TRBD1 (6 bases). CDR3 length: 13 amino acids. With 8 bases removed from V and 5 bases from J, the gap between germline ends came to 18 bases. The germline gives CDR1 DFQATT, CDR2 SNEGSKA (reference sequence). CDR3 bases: TGCAGTTTCGAACAGGGAAGACAGTATGGCTACACCTTC. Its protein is CSFEQGRQYGYTF.

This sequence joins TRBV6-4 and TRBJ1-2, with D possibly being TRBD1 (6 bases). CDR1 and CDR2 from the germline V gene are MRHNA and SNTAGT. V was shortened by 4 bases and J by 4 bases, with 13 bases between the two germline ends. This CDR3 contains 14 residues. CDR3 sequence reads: CASSASKDSYGYTF. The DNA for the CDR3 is TGTGCCAGCAGTGCCTCCAAGGACAGCTATGGCTACACCTTC.

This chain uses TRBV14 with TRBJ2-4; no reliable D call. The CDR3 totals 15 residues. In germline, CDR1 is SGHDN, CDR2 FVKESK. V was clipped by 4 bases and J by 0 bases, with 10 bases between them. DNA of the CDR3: TGTGCCAGCAGCCGGGGAATCCTAGCCAAAAACATTCAGTACTTC. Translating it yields CASSRGILAKNIQYF.

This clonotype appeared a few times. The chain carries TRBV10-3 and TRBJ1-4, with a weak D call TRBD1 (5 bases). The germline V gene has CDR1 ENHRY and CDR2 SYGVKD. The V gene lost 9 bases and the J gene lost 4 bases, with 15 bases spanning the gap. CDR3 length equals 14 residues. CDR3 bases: TGTGCCATTCGACAGACCATGGATAATGAAAAACTGTTTTTT. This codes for CAIRQTMDNEKLFF.

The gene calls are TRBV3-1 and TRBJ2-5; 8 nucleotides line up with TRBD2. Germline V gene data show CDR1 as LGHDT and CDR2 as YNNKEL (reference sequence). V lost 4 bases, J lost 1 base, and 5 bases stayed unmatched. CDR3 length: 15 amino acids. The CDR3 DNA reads TGTGCCAGCAGCCGGGATAGCGGGACCCAAGAGACCCAGTACTTC. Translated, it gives CASSRDSGTQETQYF.

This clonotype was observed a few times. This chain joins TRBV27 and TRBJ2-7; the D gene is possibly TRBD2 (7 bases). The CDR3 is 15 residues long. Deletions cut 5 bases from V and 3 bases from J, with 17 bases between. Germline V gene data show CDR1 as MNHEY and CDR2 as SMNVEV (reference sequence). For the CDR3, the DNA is TGTGCCAGCAGTCAATCGAGGGGGGGAGACTACGAGCAGTACTTC. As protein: CASSQSRGGDYEQYF.

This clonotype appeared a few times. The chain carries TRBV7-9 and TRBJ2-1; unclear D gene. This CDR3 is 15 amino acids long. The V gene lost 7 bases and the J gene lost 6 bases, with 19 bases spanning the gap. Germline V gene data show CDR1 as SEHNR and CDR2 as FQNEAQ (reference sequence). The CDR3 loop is CASNSGLPAANEQFF. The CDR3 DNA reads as TGTGCCAGCAATTCGGGCCTCCCCGCGGCCAATGAGCAGTTCTTC.

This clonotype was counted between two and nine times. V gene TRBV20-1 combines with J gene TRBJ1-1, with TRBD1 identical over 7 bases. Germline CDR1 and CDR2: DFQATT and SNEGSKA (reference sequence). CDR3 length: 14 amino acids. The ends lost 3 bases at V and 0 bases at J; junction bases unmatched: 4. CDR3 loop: CSARATGMNTEAFF. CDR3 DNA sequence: TGCAGTGCTAGGGCGACAGGGATGAACACTGAAGCTTTCTTT.

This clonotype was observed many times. CDR3 sequence (DNA): TGTGCCAGCAGCTGGGACAGGGGGCTTGGAGATACGCAGTATTTT. It encodes CASSWDRGLGDTQYF. The V gene is TRBV5-5, the J gene TRBJ2-3; 12 nucleotides agree with TRBD1. CDR3 size: 15 residues. The junction had 4 bases not matched to a gene; V was cut back by 3 bases and J by 5 bases. Germline lookup yields CDR1 SGHKS and CDR2 YYEKEE (reference sequence).

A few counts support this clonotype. The CDR3 DNA follows: TGTGCCAGCAGCCTATCCCAAACAGGGCGTAGTAGCTACACCTTC. It codes for CASSLSQTGRSSYTF. The chain uses TRBV6-5 and TRBJ1-2; TRBD1 might be the D (6 bases). The CDR3 is made up of 15 amino acids. Germline V lookup: CDR1 MNHEY, CDR2 SVGAGI. Trimming took off 6 bases at V and 9 bases at J, with 23 bases between the two ends.

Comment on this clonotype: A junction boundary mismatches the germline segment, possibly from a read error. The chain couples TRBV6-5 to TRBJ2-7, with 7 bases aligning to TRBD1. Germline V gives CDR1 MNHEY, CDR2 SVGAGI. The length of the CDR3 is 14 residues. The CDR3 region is CASSNRGSSHEQYF. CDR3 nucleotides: TGTGCCAGCAGTAACAGGGGTAGCTCCCACGAGCAGTACTTC.

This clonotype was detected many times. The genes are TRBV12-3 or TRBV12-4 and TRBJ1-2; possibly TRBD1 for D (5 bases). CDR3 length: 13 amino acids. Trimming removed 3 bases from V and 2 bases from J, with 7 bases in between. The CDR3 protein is CASSFRGNYGYTF. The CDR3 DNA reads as TGTGCCAGCAGTTTTAGGGGCAACTATGGCTACACCTTC.

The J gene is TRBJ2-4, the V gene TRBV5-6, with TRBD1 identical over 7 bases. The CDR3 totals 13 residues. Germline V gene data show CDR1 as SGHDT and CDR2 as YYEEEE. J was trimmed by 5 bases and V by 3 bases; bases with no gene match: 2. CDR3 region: CASSWGTENIQYF. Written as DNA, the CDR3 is TGTGCCAGCAGCTGGGGGACAGAAAACATTCAGTACTTC.

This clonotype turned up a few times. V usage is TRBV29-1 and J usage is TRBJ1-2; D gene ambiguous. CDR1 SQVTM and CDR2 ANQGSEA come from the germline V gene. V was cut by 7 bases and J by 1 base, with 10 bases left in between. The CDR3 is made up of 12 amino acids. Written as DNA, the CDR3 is TGCAGCGCTCGGATCCTTAACTATGGCTACACCTTC. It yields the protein CSARILNYGYTF.

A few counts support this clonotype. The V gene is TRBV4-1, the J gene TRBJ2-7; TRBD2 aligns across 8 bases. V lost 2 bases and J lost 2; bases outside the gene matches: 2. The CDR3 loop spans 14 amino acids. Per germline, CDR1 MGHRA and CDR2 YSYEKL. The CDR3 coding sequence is TGCGCCAGCAGCCAAATAGCGGGAACCTACGAGCAGTACTTC. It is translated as CASSQIAGTYEQYF.

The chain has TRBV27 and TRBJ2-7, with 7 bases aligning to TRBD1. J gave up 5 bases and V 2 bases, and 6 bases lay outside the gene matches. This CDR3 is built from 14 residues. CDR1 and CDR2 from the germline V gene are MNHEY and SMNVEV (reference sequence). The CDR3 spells CASSLQGVIHEQYF. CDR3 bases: TGTGCCAGCAGTTTACAGGGGGTGATTCACGAGCAGTACTTC.